This is a list of T cell receptor beta chains from one sample in a study of cytomegalovirus exposure and HLA in healthy donors. Only in-frame clones appear in the TCRdb table, and some are missing; sequencing was by immunoSEQ multiplex PCR. The sample records 170,000 or so clones, 80% being singletons. The sequenced sample was PBMCs. These receptors all come from a man in his forties in good health and CMV-seronegative. Each CDR3 is given with its conserved first and last residue. A D gene is named only where the DNA matches it firmly. Where a row states a size, it is once, few, many or the class of an expanded clone; other rows omit it.

TRBJ2-4 many TRBD2 TRBV2 CASRLAGDIQYF
TRBJ2-5 - TRBD2 TRBV4-1 CASSQTSGGGWETQYF
TRBJ1-2 once - TRBV5-4 CASSSPGLNYGYTF
TRBJ2-1 - TRBD1 TRBV5-1 CASSLGDRSSYNEQFF
TRBJ2-2 - TRBD1 TRBV6-6 CASSPGTGRNTGELFF
TRBJ1-2 - - TRBV30 CAWSVLPPSFLNYGYTF
TRBJ2-7 - TRBD1 TRBV7-2 CASSQRGLRDRSYF
TRBJ2-3 - TRBD2 TRBV5-1 CASSFGKRGEHTDTQYF
TRBJ1-1 - - TRBV6-1 CASMQQGMNTEAFF
TRBJ1-5 - - TRBV7-8 CASSLARSNQPQHF
TRBJ2-5 - TRBD2 TRBV18 CASSLLSGIGETQYF
TRBJ1-1 - TRBD1 TRBV27 CASSPTYWTGDTEAFF
TRBJ2-1 - TRBD1 TRBV30 CAWRETGQGFEQFF
TRBJ1-2 - - TRBV29-1 CSVDSEGYTF
TRBJ2-5 - TRBD1 TRBV15 CATSRTGMFETQYF
TRBJ2-1 - - TRBV9 CASSVDRRGHEQFF
TRBJ1-5 - - TRBV18 CASSRNPPGSNQPQHF
TRBJ2-5 - TRBD2 TRBV9 CASSTLAGGLVTQYF
TRBJ1-2 - - TRBV7-9 CASSSSGVPRYGYTF
TRBJ2-1 - - TRBV4-3 CASSRERHRGNEQFF
TRBJ2-3 few - TRBV6-5 CATRERLTDTQYF
TRBJ2-1 - - TRBV7-2 CASSPGWDNEQFF
TRBJ1-2 - TRBD1 TRBV19 CASGSQGADYGYTF
TRBJ1-2 - TRBD1 TRBV5-5 CASSPIGTGPYGYTF
TRBJ1-2 once - TRBV6-5 CASSSGVYGYTF
TRBJ2-7 - - TRBV5-4 CASSSAGMAYEQYF
TRBJ1-6 - - TRBV30 CAWSVRGTGSYNSPLHF
TRBJ2-7 - TRBD1 TRBV7-2 CASSLRPGQGVYEQYF
TRBJ2-5 - TRBD2 TRBV7-8 CASSVLAGGRQETQYF
TRBJ2-1 few TRBD2 TRBV4-3 CASRRNSGGAYNEQFF
TRBJ2-4 once - TRBV7-9 CASSPRGPRVIQYF
TRBJ2-2 - - TRBV15 CATRHHADLSITGELFF
TRBJ2-1 - - TRBV7-9 CASSSQQAVYNEQFF
TRBJ2-4 - - TRBV5-1 CATISSNPFRNIQYF
TRBJ2-5 - - TRBV4-1 CASSQESVQETQYF
TRBJ2-7 - TRBD1 TRBV27 CASRDRGPVEQYF
TRBJ1-2 - TRBD1 TRBV4-3 CASSQDPTGDWYGYTF
TRBJ2-5 - TRBD2 TRBV7-9 CASQGTSGGHQETQYF
TRBJ2-5 few TRBD1 TRBV12-5 CASGLVSLGQLRETQYF
TRBJ2-6 - TRBD2 TRBV27 CASTGLGGSGANVLTF
TRBJ2-1 once TRBD2 TRBV10-3 CAISPGLAEVDEQFF
TRBJ2-3 once - TRBV6-6 CASSSPGEGTDTQYF